These 17 T cell receptor beta chains were all obtained from the same sample, sequenced in a study of CD8 T cells in Susac syndrome. When the RNA was reverse transcribed, random hexamers were used with an input of about 0.5 to 1 ug. MiXCR, run by TCRdb on the immunoSEQ multiplex PCR reads, gives a single entry per CDR3 protein. The sample lists 200,000 or so distinct CDR3 sequences; 90% to 95% were seen once. The sequenced material came from CD4+ T cells from PBMCs. These receptor sequences come from a human donor with multiple sclerosis.

The table lists this clonotype with a count of one. J is TRBJ1-2 and V is TRBV12-5; D ambiguous. The CDR3 extends over 16 amino acids. Germline V CDR1 and CDR2: LGHNT, FRNRAP. Trimming stripped 1 base from V and 0 bases from J, with 12 bases between. The CDR3 region has the DNA TGTGCTAGTGGTTTGGACCCGGGCGGTGCTAACTATGGCTACACCTTC. This sequence encodes CASGLDPGGANYGYTF.

This chain joins TRBV4-2 and TRBJ2-7, with D possibly TRBD2 on 6 matching bases. Germline CDR1 reads LGHNA; CDR2 reads YNFKEQ. V was shortened by 4 bases and J by 5 bases, with 21 bases between the two germline ends. CDR3 length equals 16 residues. In DNA form, the CDR3 reads TGTGCCAGCAGCCCAAATGACAGAGGCGGGGTCAACGAGCAGTACTTC. This encodes CASSPNDRGGVNEQYF.

The chain has TRBV27 and TRBJ1-5; D unresolved. The V gene's germline CDR1 is MNHEY and CDR2 SMNVEV (reference sequence). Trimming pared 3 bases from V and 4 bases from J, leaving 7 bases between. The CDR3 runs 13 residues. For the CDR3, the DNA is TGTGCCAGCAGTTTCAAGCGAAATCAGCCCCAGCATTTT. It translates to CASSFKRNQPQHF.

The rearrangement links TRBV5-1 to TRBJ2-7, with a tentative D call TRBD1 (6 bases). Trimming took 4 bases from V and 3 from J, leaving 23 bases between them. CDR1 SGHRS and CDR2 YFSETQ come from the germline V gene. There are 17 residues in the CDR3. CDR3 protein: CASSARGPLGFYYEQYF. Written as DNA, the CDR3 is TGCGCCAGCAGCGCCAGGGGCCCCCTCGGTTTTTACTACGAGCAGTACTTC. The complete variable domain, with remaining parts taken from reference TRBV5-1 and TRBJ2-7, reads KAGVTQTPRYLIKTRGQQVTLSCSPISGHRSVSWYQQTPGQGLQFLFEYFSETQRNKGNFPGRFSGRQFSNSRSEMNVSTLELGDSALYLCASSARGPLGFYYEQYFGPGTRLTVT.

This sequence joins TRBV29-1 and TRBJ1-1; tentatively, D is TRBD1 (5 bases). The CDR3 consists of 12 residues. The V and J ends lost 6 bases and 1 base respectively, with 9 bases between them. Germline assignment: CDR1 SQVTM and CDR2 ANQGSEA. CDR3 residues: CSVNRWNTEAFF. In DNA form, the CDR3 reads TGCAGCGTGAACAGGTGGAACACTGAAGCTTTCTTT.

V usage is TRBV2 and J usage is TRBJ1-6, with no clear D. The CDR3 has 14 amino acids. Germline loops: CDR1 SNHLY, CDR2 FYNNEI. The V and J ends lost 5 bases and 4 bases respectively, with 9 bases between them. Here the CDR3 reads CASSFGSYNSPLHF. The DNA of the CDR3 is TGTGCCAGCAGTTTCGGGAGTTATAATTCACCCCTCCACTTT.

V and J are TRBV2 and TRBJ2-7; no firm D call. Germline CDR1 reads SNHLY; CDR2 reads FYNNEI. V lost 6 bases and J lost 3, with 6 bases in between. The CDR3 is 11 residues long. CDR3 sequence reads: CASRTIYEQYF. The CDR3 DNA sequence: TGTGCCAGCAGGACCATCTACGAGCAGTACTTC.

The chain carries TRBV27 and TRBJ2-5; 7 bases agree with TRBD1. The CDR3 spans 15 residues. Losses at the gene ends were 5 bases for V and 4 bases for J; bases not matched to a gene: 10. Looked up from germline, CDR1 is MNHEY and CDR2 is SMNVEV (reference sequence). CDR3 DNA: TGTGCCAGCAGTATGACAGGGTTGGCGGCAGAGACCCAGTACTTC. Protein: CASSMTGLAAETQYF.

The J gene is TRBJ2-1, the V gene TRBV7-9; 10 bases line up with TRBD1. The CDR3 totals 15 residues. The germline V gene encodes CDR1 SEHNR and CDR2 FQNEAQ (reference sequence). The V gene end was trimmed by 4 bases and the J gene end by 7 bases; junction bases not matched to a gene: 7. The CDR3 bases are TGTGCCAGCAGCTCACCGGGACAGGGGTCAAATGAGCAGTTCTTC. Residues: CASSSPGQGSNEQFF. Full variable domain (remainder filled in from reference TRBV7-9 and TRBJ2-1): DTGVSQNPRHKITKRGQNVTFRCDPISEHNRLYWYRQTLGQGPEFLTYFQNEAQLEKSRLLSDRFSAERPKGSFSTLEIQRTEQGDSAMYLCASSSPGQGSNEQFFGPGTRLTVL.

The DNA of the CDR3 is TGTGCCAGCAGTTACGGGTGGGAGACCCAGTACTTC. It yields the protein CASSYGWETQYF. The V and J genes are TRBV6-6 and TRBJ2-5; D is uncertain. Trimming removed 2 bases from V and 5 bases from J, with 6 bases in between. CDR1 is MNHNY and CDR2 is SVGAGI in the germline V gene (reference sequence). The CDR3 consists of 12 residues.

About this clonotype: An end of the junction does not agree with germline; a read error may underlie this. The rearrangement links TRBV7-7 to TRBJ2-5, with 7 bases identical to TRBD1. CDR1 is SSHAT and CDR2 is FNYEAQ in the germline V gene (reference sequence). The CDR3 spans 17 residues. CDR3 sequence reads: CASSLALLGAGGETQYF. CDR3 in DNA: TGTGCTAGCAGCTTAGCGCTCCTAGGTGCAGGGGGAGAGACCCAGTACTTC.

The gene calls are TRBV20-1 and TRBJ2-3; possibly TRBD1 or TRBD2 for D (5 bases each). Trimming left V 0 bases short and J 3 bases short, with 13 bases between. This CDR3 is 15 amino acids long. CDR1 is DFQATT and CDR2 is SNEGSKA in the germline V gene (reference sequence). As DNA, the CDR3 is TGCAGTGCTAGAGATCAAAGGGGCGGGACAGATACGCAGTATTTT. Protein product: CSARDQRGGTDTQYF.

V usage is TRBV7-9 and J usage is TRBJ2-1; D gene unclear. V lost 7 bases, J lost 12 bases, and 16 bases lay in between. The CDR3 contains 12 residues. CDR1 and CDR2 (germline): SEHNR, FQNEAQ (reference sequence). CDR3 nucleotides: TGTGCCAGCACCTCAGATCCGACGGGGCAGTTCTTC. It encodes CASTSDPTGQFF.

The chain has TRBV5-4 and TRBJ2-7, with 10 bases that match TRBD1. The CDR3 loop spans 15 amino acids. Germline V gene sequence: CDR1 SGHNT, CDR2 YYREEE (reference sequence). V was pared by 4 bases and J by 0 bases, with 4 bases of the junction left unmatched. CDR3 residues: CASSTRTGGSYEQYF. CDR3 bases: TGTGCCAGCAGCACCAGGACAGGGGGCTCCTACGAGCAGTACTTC.

The chain is built from TRBV6-5 and TRBJ2-5, with D unresolved. The CDR3 length is 14 residues. Germline CDR1 is MNHEY and CDR2 is SVGAGI. The V end lost 11 bases, the J end lost 3 bases, and 19 bases lay between the germline ends. CDR3 sequence reads: CASSPAAEKETQYF. CDR3 DNA: TGTGCCTCCTCCCCGGCGGCCGAGAAAGAGACCCAGTACTTC.

The sample holds one count of this clonotype. J is TRBJ2-7 and V is TRBV2; D is unresolved. This CDR3 comprises 10 residues. CDR1 SNHLY and CDR2 FYNNEI come from the germline V gene. V was shortened by 6 bases and J by 6 bases, with 6 bases between the two germline ends. The CDR3 nucleotides read TGTGCCAGCAGGAGTGTCGAGCAGTACTTC. Residues: CASRSVEQYF.

The V and J genes are TRBV7-9 and TRBJ1-4; D not certain. The germline CDR1 and CDR2 sequences are SEHNR and FQNEAQ (reference sequence). V gave up 8 bases and J gave up 8 bases, with 9 bases separating them. This CDR3 contains 11 residues. The CDR3: CASETKEKLFF. The CDR3 region has the DNA TGTGCCAGCGAAACGAAGGAAAAACTGTTTTTT. Looking up the rest from reference TRBV7-9 and TRBJ1-4 gives the full variable domain: DTGVSQNPRHKITKRGQNVTFRCDPISEHNRLYWYRQTLGQGPEFLTYFQNEAQLEKSRLLSDRFSAERPKGSFSTLEIQRTEQGDSAMYLCASETKEKLFFGSGTQLSVL.